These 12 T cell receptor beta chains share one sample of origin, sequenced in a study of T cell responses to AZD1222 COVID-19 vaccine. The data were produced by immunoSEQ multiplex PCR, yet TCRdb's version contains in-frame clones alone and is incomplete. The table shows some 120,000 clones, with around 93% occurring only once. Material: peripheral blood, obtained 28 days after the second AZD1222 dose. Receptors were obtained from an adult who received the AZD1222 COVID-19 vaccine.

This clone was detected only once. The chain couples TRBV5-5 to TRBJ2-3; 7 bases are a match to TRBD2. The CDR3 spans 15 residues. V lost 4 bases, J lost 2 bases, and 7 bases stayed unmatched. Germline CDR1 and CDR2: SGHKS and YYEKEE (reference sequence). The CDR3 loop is CASSVLASDTDTQYF. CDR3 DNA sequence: TGTGCCAGCAGCGTACTAGCGTCTGACACAGATACGCAGTATTTT. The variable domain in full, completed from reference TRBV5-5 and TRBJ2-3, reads DAGVTQSPTHLIKTRGQQVTLRCSPISGHKSVSWYQQVLGQGPQFIFQYYEKEERGRGNFPDRFSARQFPNYSSELNVNALLLGDSALYLCASSVLASDTDTQYFGPGTRLTVL.

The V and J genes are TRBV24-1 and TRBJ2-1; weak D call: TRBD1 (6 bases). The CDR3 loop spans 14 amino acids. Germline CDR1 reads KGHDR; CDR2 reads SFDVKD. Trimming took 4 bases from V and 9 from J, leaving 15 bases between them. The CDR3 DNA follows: TGTGCCACCAGTGAAAATACACAGGGTAGTGAGCAGTTCTTC. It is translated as CATSENTQGSEQFF.

CDR3 loop: CASSSIQGSGRSYGYTF. The CDR3, as DNA: TGTGCCAGCAGCTCGATACAGGGATCGGGCCGGAGTTATGGCTACACCTTC. The V and J genes are TRBV5-4 and TRBJ1-2; maybe TRBD1 (6 bases). Trimming cost V 3 bases and J 5 bases, with 23 bases left between them. The CDR3 is made up of 17 amino acids. The germline V gene has CDR1 SGHNT and CDR2 YYREEE (reference sequence).

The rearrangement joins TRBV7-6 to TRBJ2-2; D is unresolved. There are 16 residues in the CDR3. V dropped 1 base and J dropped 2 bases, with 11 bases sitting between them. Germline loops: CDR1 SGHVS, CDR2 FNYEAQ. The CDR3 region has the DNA TGTGCCAGCAGCTTAGTGGCACAGCAAAACACCGGGGAGCTGTTTTTT. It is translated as CASSLVAQQNTGELFF.

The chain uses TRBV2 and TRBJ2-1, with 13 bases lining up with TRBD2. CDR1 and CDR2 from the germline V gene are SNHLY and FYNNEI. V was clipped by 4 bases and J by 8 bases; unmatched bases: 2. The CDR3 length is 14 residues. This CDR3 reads CASSGTSGSDEQFF. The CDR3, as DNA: TGTGCCAGCAGTGGGACTAGCGGGAGTGATGAGCAGTTCTTC.

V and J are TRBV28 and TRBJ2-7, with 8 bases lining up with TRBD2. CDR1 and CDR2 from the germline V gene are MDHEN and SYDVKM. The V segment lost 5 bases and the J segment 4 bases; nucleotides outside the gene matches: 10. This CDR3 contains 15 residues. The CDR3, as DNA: TGTGCCAGCAGTCTTACGGGAGGGCCCATTTACGAGCAGTACTTC. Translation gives CASSLTGGPIYEQYF.

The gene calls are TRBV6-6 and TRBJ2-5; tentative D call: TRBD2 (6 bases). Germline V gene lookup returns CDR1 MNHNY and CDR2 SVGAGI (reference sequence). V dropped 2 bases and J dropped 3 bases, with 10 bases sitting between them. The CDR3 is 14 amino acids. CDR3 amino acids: CASSYDPGEETQYF. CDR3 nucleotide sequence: TGTGCCAGCAGTTACGACCCGGGAGAAGAGACCCAGTACTTC.

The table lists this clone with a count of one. CDR3 DNA sequence: TGCGCCAGCAGCCCACAGGGAACTAACTATGGCTACACCTTC. It encodes CASSPQGTNYGYTF. V gene TRBV5-1 combines with J gene TRBJ1-2; the D gene is possibly TRBD1 (6 bases). Trimming cost V 4 bases and J 0 bases, with 10 bases left between them. The length of the CDR3 is 14 residues. CDR1 is SGHRS, CDR2 YFSETQ, per germline. Based on the CDR3 plus reference TRBV5-1 and TRBJ1-2, the full variable domain is KAGVTQTPRYLIKTRGQQVTLSCSPISGHRSVSWYQQTPGQGLQFLFEYFSETQRNKGNFPGRFSGRQFSNSRSEMNVSTLELGDSALYLCASSPQGTNYGYTFGSGTRLTVV.

As DNA, the CDR3 is TGTGCCAGCAGTTTGGGCGGCAATGAGCAGTTCTTC. Amino acids: CASSLGGNEQFF. The chain carries TRBV12-3 or TRBV12-4 and TRBJ2-1, with D unclear. The CDR3 covers 12 residues. With 3 bases removed from V and 6 bases from J, the gap between germline ends came to 6 bases.

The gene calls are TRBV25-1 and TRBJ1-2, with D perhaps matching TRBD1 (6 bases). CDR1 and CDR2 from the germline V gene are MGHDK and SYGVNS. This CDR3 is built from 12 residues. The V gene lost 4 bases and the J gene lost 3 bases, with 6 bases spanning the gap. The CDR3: CASSGQDYGYTF. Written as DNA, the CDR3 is TGTGCCAGCAGTGGACAGGACTATGGCTACACCTTC.

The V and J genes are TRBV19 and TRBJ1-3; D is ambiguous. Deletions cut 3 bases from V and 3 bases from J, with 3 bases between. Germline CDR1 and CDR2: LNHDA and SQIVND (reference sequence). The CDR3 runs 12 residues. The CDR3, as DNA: TGTGCCAGTAGTATGTTTGGAAACACCATATATTTT. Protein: CASSMFGNTIYF. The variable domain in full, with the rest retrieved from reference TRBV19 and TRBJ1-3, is DGGITQSPKYLFRKEGQNVTLSCEQNLNHDAMYWYRQDPGQGLRLIYYSQIVNDFQKGDIAEGYSVSREKKESFPLTVTSAQKNPTAFYLCASSMFGNTIYFGEGSWLTVV.

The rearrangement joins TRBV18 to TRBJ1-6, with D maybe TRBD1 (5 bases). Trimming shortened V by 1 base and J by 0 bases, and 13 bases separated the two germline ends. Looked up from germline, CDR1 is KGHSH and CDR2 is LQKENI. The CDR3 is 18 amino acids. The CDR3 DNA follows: TGTGCCAGCTCACCACTCCCGGACAAGAGCTCCTATAATTCACCCCTCCACTTT. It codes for CASSPLPDKSSYNSPLHF.